The rows below give T cell receptor beta chains drawn from one sample of a study of blood T cell repertoires in COVID-19. Method: immunoSEQ multiplex PCR; TCRdb's copy keeps in-frame clones and lacks some. Of about 160,000 clones in the sample, about 85% were seen once. Sequencing was done on a sample of peripheral blood. The origin of the receptors is a woman aged 55-69 years with COVID-19, enrolled during active disease. CDR3s include the opening cysteine and the closing phenylalanine or tryptophan. The order of the fields is J gene, clone size, D gene, V gene, CDR3 protein, CDR3 DNA. A D gene is named only where the DNA matches it firmly. Clone size is stated in some rows and not others, as once, few, many or a class when expanded.

TRBJ2-1 | - | TRBD2 | TRBV18 | CASSGASGRKDEQFF | TGTGCCAGCTCAGGAGCTAGCGGGAGAAAAGATGAGCAGTTCTTC
TRBJ2-2 | few | TRBD2 | TRBV5-4 | CASSFFSGSTGELFF | TGTGCCAGCAGCTTTTTTAGCGGGAGCACCGGGGAGCTGTTTTTT
TRBJ2-1 | - | - | TRBV5-1 | CASSLGGGMTYNEQFF | TGCGCCAGCAGCTTGGGTGGGGGGATGACCTACAATGAGCAGTTCTTC
TRBJ1-6 | - | - | TRBV6-2/TRBV6-3 | CASSYPGGVVHSPLHF | TGTGCCAGCAGTTACCCGGGGGGTGTGGTACATTCACCCCTCCACTTT
TRBJ2-1 | - | - | TRBV5-6 | CASSFSENEQFF | TGTGCCAGCAGCTTTAGTGAGAATGAGCAGTTCTTC
TRBJ2-6 | once | - | TRBV3-1/TRBV3-2 | CASSHPRSSGANVLTF | TGTGCCAGCAGCCACCCCCGTAGCTCTGGGGCCAACGTCCTGACTTTC
TRBJ2-1 | - | TRBD1 | TRBV5-4 | CASSGGQGGNEQFF | TGTGCCAGCAGCGGGGGACAGGGAGGCAATGAGCAGTTCTTC
TRBJ1-3 | - | TRBD1 | TRBV5-1 | CASSLPGQAPGNTIYF | TGCGCCAGCAGCTTGCCCGGACAGGCCCCTGGAAACACCATATATTTT
TRBJ2-6 | - | - | TRBV18 | CASSSQASGANVLTF | TGTGCCAGCTCATCCCAAGCCTCTGGGGCCAACGTCCTGACTTTC
TRBJ2-2 | - | - | TRBV19 | CASMRGWDTGELFF | TGTGCCAGTATGAGGGGGTGGGACACCGGGGAGCTGTTTTTT
TRBJ2-2 | - | TRBD2 | TRBV7-8 | CASSLGGTSGYTGELFF | TGTGCCAGCAGCTTAGGGGGGACTAGCGGATACACCGGGGAGCTGTTTTTT
TRBJ2-7 | - | TRBD2 | TRBV27 | CASSSGLAGLLYEQYF | TGTGCCAGCAGTTCGGGACTAGCGGGATTGTTATACGAGCAGTACTTC
TRBJ1-1 | - | TRBD1 | TRBV19 | CASSLYRGLNTEAFF | TGTGCCAGTAGTTTATACAGGGGCCTGAACACTGAAGCTTTCTTT
TRBJ1-5 | - | - | TRBV6-5 | CASAGQRNQPQHF | TGTGCCAGCGCCGGACAGCGTAATCAGCCCCAGCATTTT
TRBJ2-1 | - | TRBD2 | TRBV9 | CASSVSGRADEQFF | TGTGCCAGCAGCGTTAGCGGGAGGGCCGATGAGCAGTTCTTC
TRBJ1-3 | - | - | TRBV7-2 | CASSSNRVWGNTIYF | TGTGCCAGCAGCTCAAACAGGGTTTGGGGAAACACCATATATTTT
TRBJ1-1 | - | TRBD1 | TRBV30 | CAWSQGGTEAFF | TGTGCCTGGAGCCAGGGGGGAACTGAAGCTTTCTTT
TRBJ1-2 | - | TRBD1 | TRBV12-3/TRBV12-4 | CASSPLDRDGYTF | TGTGCCAGCAGTCCCTTGGACAGGGATGGCTACACCTTC
TRBJ1-1 | - | - | TRBV7-2 | CATRFGRSNTEAFF | TGTGCCACTCGGTTTGGGCGATCGAACACTGAAGCTTTCTTT
TRBJ1-5 | few | - | TRBV6-5 | CASRTGGQPQHF | TGTGCCAGCAGAACGGGTGGACAGCCCCAGCATTTT
TRBJ2-5 | - | - | TRBV19 | CASSSVGVETQYF | TGTGCCAGTAGTTCAGTGGGCGTAGAGACCCAGTACTTC
TRBJ1-1 | - | - | TRBV19 | CASKVSVQRPNTEAFF | TGTGCCAGTAAGGTCAGCGTCCAAAGGCCCAACACTGAAGCTTTCTTT
TRBJ1-1 | - | TRBD1 | TRBV19 | CASSPDRGWTEAFF | TGTGCCAGTAGCCCAGACAGGGGCTGGACTGAAGCTTTCTTT
TRBJ2-7 | - | TRBD1 | TRBV30 | CAWSVRGTGVPYEQYF | TGTGCCTGGAGTGTACGGGGGACAGGGGTCCCCTACGAGCAGTACTTC
TRBJ1-2 | - | - | TRBV2 | CASSEAGSAQYRVGYTF | TGTGCCAGCAGTGAAGCAGGCTCCGCCCAATACAGGGTTGGCTACACCTTC
TRBJ1-5 | few | - | TRBV19 | CASSTPTGGVAGQPQHF | TGTGCCAGTAGTACCCCGACGGGAGGGGTGGCAGGACAGCCCCAGCATTTT
TRBJ1-6 | - | TRBD1 | TRBV6-5 | CASSYSADRVGSPLHF | TGTGCCAGCAGTTACTCGGCTGACAGGGTGGGTTCACCCCTCCACTTT
TRBJ1-6 | - | TRBD1 | TRBV6-5 | CASRRDSNSPLHF | TGTGCCAGCAGACGGGACAGCAATTCACCCCTCCACTTT
TRBJ1-2 | - | - | TRBV10-3 | CAISDREYGYTF | TGTGCCATCAGTGACCGGGAATATGGCTACACCTTC
TRBJ2-2 | - | TRBD1 | TRBV10-1 | CATRQGRTGELFF | TGCGCCACCCGACAGGGGAGAACCGGGGAGCTGTTTTTT
TRBJ2-1 | - | TRBD2 | TRBV4-1 | CASSQEGGWDEQFF | TGCGCCAGCAGCCAAGAGGGGGGGTGGGATGAGCAGTTCTTC
TRBJ1-5 | - | - | TRBV9 | CASSVEPGENQPQHF | TGTGCCAGCAGCGTAGAGCCAGGCGAAAATCAGCCCCAGCATTTT
TRBJ1-2 | - | TRBD1 | TRBV27 | CASKRTGGYGYTF | TGTGCCAGCAAGCGCACAGGGGGCTATGGCTACACCTTC
TRBJ1-5 | - | TRBD1 | TRBV6-5 | CASSYRQGNQPQHF | TGTGCCAGCAGCTATCGACAGGGGAACCAGCCCCAGCATTTT
TRBJ1-2 | - | TRBD1 | TRBV24-1 | CATSAFGQAQYTF | TGTGCCACCAGTGCCTTCGGACAGGCGCAATACACCTTC
TRBJ1-5 | - | - | TRBV4-2 | CASSQELESNQPQHF | TGTGCCAGCAGCCAAGAGTTGGAGAGCAATCAGCCCCAGCATTTT
TRBJ1-3 | once | TRBD1 | TRBV11-2 | CASSPQGGGGNTIYF | TGTGCCAGCAGCCCCCAGGGGGGAGGTGGAAACACCATATATTTT
TRBJ1-5 | - | - | TRBV11-2 | CASSLSSGHNQPQHF | TGTGCCAGCAGCTTATCCTCCGGACATAATCAGCCCCAGCATTTT
TRBJ1-4 | - | - | TRBV6-5 | CASRNQGTNEKLFF | TGTGCCAGCAGGAATCAGGGAACTAATGAAAAACTGTTTTTT
TRBJ1-5 | - | TRBD1 | TRBV24-1 | CATSDRDRGFSQPQHF | TGTGCCACCAGTGATAGGGACAGGGGGTTCTCTCAGCCCCAGCATTTT
TRBJ1-1 | - | - | TRBV19 | CASSMFLVNTEAFF | TGTGCCAGTAGTATGTTTTTAGTGAACACTGAAGCTTTCTTT
TRBJ1-2 | - | TRBD1 | TRBV4-2 | CASSQAERQGTNYGYTF | TGTGCCAGCAGCCAAGCTGAGAGACAGGGCACTAACTATGGCTACACCTTC
TRBJ1-2 | - | - | TRBV6-4 | CASSDSAAGRGYTF | TGTGCCAGCAGTGACTCAGCGGCAGGGAGGGGCTACACCTTC
TRBJ2-1 | - | TRBD2 | TRBV27 | CASSSRGLAGSREQFF | TGTGCCAGCAGTTCCCGTGGACTAGCGGGGTCCCGGGAGCAGTTCTTC
TRBJ1-2 | - | TRBD1 | TRBV27 | CASSFLDREARGYTF | TGTGCCAGCAGTTTCCTCGACAGGGAAGCCCGGGGCTACACCTTC
TRBJ2-7 | few | - | TRBV6-5 | CASSYDQYYEQYF | TGTGCCAGCAGTTACGATCAGTATTACGAGCAGTACTTC
TRBJ2-5 | - | - | TRBV18 | CASSRQLQETQYF | TGTGCCAGCTCACGACAGCTACAAGAGACCCAGTACTTC